Below are 15 T cell receptor beta chains sequenced from a single sample in a study of blood T cell repertoires in COVID-19. TCRdb keeps only in-frame clones here, not all; method: immunoSEQ multiplex PCR. The table records some 250,000 clones, roughly 80% of them present only once. Sequenced input: peripheral blood. The receptors derive from a woman aged 60-75 years with active or convalescent COVID-19.

The chain's CDR3 is CASSPIPLGQGSYEQYF. The CDR3 region has the DNA TGTGCCAGCTCGCCAATACCATTGGGACAGGGCTCCTACGAGCAGTACTTC. This chain joins TRBV18 and TRBJ2-7; 9 positions match TRBD1. J was trimmed by 0 bases and V by 6 bases; bases with no gene match: 12. Per germline, CDR1 KGHSH and CDR2 LQKENI. The length of the CDR3 is 17 residues.

This clone was recorded once. The chain employs TRBV20-1 and TRBJ2-1; D is undetermined. The germline V and J ends were trimmed by 3 bases and 5 bases, with 5 bases remaining between them. CDR1 is DFQATT and CDR2 is SNEGSKA in the germline V gene (reference sequence). The CDR3 is 11 residues long. DNA for the CDR3: TGCAGTGCTAGCAGAAACAATGAGCAGTTCTTC. It is translated as CSASRNNEQFF.

The chain recombines TRBV2 with TRBJ1-2; D may be TRBD1 (6 bases). V shed 1 base and J shed 1 base, with 13 bases lying between them. CDR3 length: 16 amino acids. Germline V lookup: CDR1 SNHLY, CDR2 FYNNEI. CDR3 protein: CASSEGWDINNYGYTF. CDR3 DNA sequence: TGTGCCAGCAGTGAAGGGTGGGACATCAATAACTATGGCTACACCTTC.

This clone was detected a few times. J is TRBJ2-7 and V is TRBV13; 10 bases match TRBD2. This CDR3 region has 16 residues. Germline loops: CDR1 PRHDT, CDR2 FYEKMQ (reference sequence). Germline trimming cut 5 bases from V and 0 bases from J; bases unmatched to any gene: 7. Here the CDR3 DNA reads TGTGCCAGCAGCCCACTAGCGGGGCCTTACTCCTACGAGCAGTACTTC. Amino acid sequence: CASSPLAGPYSYEQYF.

The chain links TRBV30 to TRBJ1-6; D not resolved. From germline, CDR1 is GTSNPN and CDR2 SVGIG (reference sequence). V lost 2 bases, J lost 10 bases, and 12 bases lay in between. CDR3 size: 13 residues. CDR3 nucleotide sequence: TGTGCCTGGAGTAATGGTCGGCGGTCACCCCTCCACTTT. Its protein product is CAWSNGRRSPLHF.

This chain links TRBV4-1 with TRBJ1-4; the match to TRBD1 covers 8 bases. Germline loops: CDR1 MGHRA, CDR2 YSYEKL. The length of the CDR3 is 15 residues. With V trimmed by 4 bases and J by 3 bases, 4 bases remained unmatched. The DNA for the CDR3 is TGCGCCAGCAGCCTCCAGGGGGCAGCTAATGAAAAACTGTTTTTT. Residues: CASSLQGAANEKLFF.

In its sample, this clone was seen once. The CDR3 here is CASSFGEVLANYGYTF. Written as DNA, the CDR3 is TGCGCCAGCAGCTTTGGTGAAGTTTTAGCTAACTATGGCTACACCTTC. The chain carries TRBV5-1 and TRBJ1-2; D call uncertain. The V end lost 2 bases, the J end lost 0 bases, and 14 bases lay between the germline ends. The germline gives CDR1 SGHRS, CDR2 YFSETQ. This CDR3 is built from 16 residues.

The chain joins TRBV19 to TRBJ2-4, with TRBD1 matching over 8 bases. CDR1 is LNHDA and CDR2 is SQIVND in the germline V gene (reference sequence). The ends lost 4 bases at V and 6 bases at J; junction bases unmatched: 11. The CDR3 runs to 16 residues. The CDR3 nucleotides read TGTGCCAGTAGTAGGGACAGGCGCGTTTGGGGAAACATTCAGTACTTC. Translation: CASSRDRRVWGNIQYF.

V is TRBV19 and J is TRBJ1-1; tentatively, D is TRBD1 (5 bases). This CDR3 has 13 amino acids. The V end lost 11 bases, the J end lost 4 bases, and 17 bases lay between the germline ends. Germline V gene data show CDR1 as LNHDA and CDR2 as SQIVND (reference sequence). The CDR3 DNA is TGTGCCGCTATGGGGGGTCGGTTCACTGAAGCTTTCTTT. Its translation: CAAMGGRFTEAFF.

For the CDR3, the DNA is TGCGCCAGCAGCTTGGGTATTCGGTACACAGATACGCAGTATTTT. Encoded protein: CASSLGIRYTDTQYF. This sequence joins TRBV5-1 and TRBJ2-3; no clear D gene. CDR3 size: 15 residues. Trimming left V 0 bases short and J 2 bases short, with 10 bases between. The V gene's germline CDR1 is SGHRS and CDR2 YFSETQ.

The chain carries TRBV11-2 and TRBJ2-3; 10 nucleotides match TRBD2. The CDR3 is 16 residues long. Germline loops: CDR1 SGHAT, CDR2 FQNNGV. Trimming removed 5 bases from V and 6 bases from J; junction bases left unmatched: 11. This CDR3 is CASSPLAGEGRDTQYF. DNA for the CDR3: TGTGCCAGCAGCCCCCTAGCGGGGGAAGGTCGGGATACGCAGTATTTT.

This chain links TRBV6-5 with TRBJ2-1; 11 nucleotides line up with TRBD2. V lost 7 bases to trimming and J lost 7 bases; unmatched junction nucleotides: 3. Germline V lookup: CDR1 MNHEY, CDR2 SVGAGI. The CDR3 extends over 13 amino acids. The CDR3 sequence is CASNIAGGNEQFF. CDR3 nucleotides: TGTGCCAGCAACATAGCGGGGGGGAATGAGCAGTTCTTC.

The CDR3 DNA sequence: TGTGCCAGCAGTGCTCCCGGGGGGACAGGGTCGAGGGGTTATGGCTACACCTTC. It encodes CASSAPGGTGSRGYGYTF. The chain couples TRBV2 to TRBJ1-2; 9 bases are a match to TRBD1. The CDR3 length is 18 residues. The J segment lost 5 bases and the V segment lost 4 bases, leaving 17 bases of the junction unmatched. Germline V gene sequence: CDR1 SNHLY, CDR2 FYNNEI.

The chain combines TRBV27 with TRBJ2-5; 7 bases agree with TRBD1. Germline V gives CDR1 MNHEY, CDR2 SMNVEV (reference sequence). With 5 bases clipped from V and 4 bases from J, the junction kept 7 bases outside the gene matches. CDR3 length: 14 amino acids. CDR3 coding DNA: TGTGCCAGCAGTCAATACAGGGGTGCAGAGACCCAGTACTTC. Translation gives CASSQYRGAETQYF.

This chain joins TRBV7-8 and TRBJ2-7, with D possibly TRBD1 on 5 matching bases. V was cut by 1 base and J by 7 bases, with 17 bases left in between. The CDR3 is 15 residues long. From germline, CDR1 is SGHVS and CDR2 FQNEAQ. This CDR3 is CASSLGGAGPGEQYF. The CDR3 region has the DNA TGTGCCAGCAGCTTAGGGGGCGCAGGGCCCGGGGAGCAGTACTTC. Full variable domain (outside the CDR3, taken from reference TRBV7-8 and TRBJ2-7): GAGVSQSPRYKVAKRGQDVALRCDPISGHVSLFWYQQALGQGPEFLTYFQNEAQLDKSGLPSDRFFAERPEGSVSTLKIQRTQQEDSAVYLCASSLGGAGPGEQYFGPGTRLTVT.